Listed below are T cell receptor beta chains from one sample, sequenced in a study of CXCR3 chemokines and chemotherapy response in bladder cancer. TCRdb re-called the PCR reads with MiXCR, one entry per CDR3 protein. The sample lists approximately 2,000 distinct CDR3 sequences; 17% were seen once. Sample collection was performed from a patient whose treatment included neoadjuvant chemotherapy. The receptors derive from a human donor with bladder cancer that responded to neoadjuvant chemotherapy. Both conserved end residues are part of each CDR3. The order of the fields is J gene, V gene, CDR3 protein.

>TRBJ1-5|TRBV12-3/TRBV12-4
CASSLQSNQPQHF
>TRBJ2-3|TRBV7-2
CASSLRLASVGDTQYF
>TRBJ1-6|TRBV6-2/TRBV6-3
CASNYPADNSPLHF
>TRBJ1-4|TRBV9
CASSVHPGTNEKLFF
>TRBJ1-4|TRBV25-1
CASSEEGTGFEKLFF
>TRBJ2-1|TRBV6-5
CASSRTSGRGNNEQFF
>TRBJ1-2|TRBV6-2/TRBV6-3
CASTSAGGGDYGYTF
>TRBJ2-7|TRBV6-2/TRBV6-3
CASRAIGQGPLEQYF
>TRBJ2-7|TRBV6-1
CASSETTHYEQYF
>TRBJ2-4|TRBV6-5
CASSYGGGGGSKNIQYF
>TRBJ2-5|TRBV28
CASSLNRGEETQYF
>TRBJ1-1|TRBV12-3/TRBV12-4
CASSLGEAAFF
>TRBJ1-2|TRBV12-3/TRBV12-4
CASSLTGTVTNYTF
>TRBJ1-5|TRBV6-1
CASSVETGNQPQHF
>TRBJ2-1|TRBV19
CASSGRVNNEQFF
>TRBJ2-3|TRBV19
CASSISSGGPGDTQYF
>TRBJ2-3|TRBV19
CASSIDSPSVGTDTQYF
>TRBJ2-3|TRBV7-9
CASSPTTAATDTQYF
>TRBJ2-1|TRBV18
CASSPAGLGRNEQFF
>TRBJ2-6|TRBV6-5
CASSYSGQGSGANVLTF
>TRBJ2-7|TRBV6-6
CASSSGPGQGPLEQYF
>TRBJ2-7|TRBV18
CASSPGLRSYEQYF
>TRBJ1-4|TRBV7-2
CASSSGTGDEKLFF
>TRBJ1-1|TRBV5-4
CASSSGTGSTEAFF
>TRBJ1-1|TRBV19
CASSALQGSSKFF
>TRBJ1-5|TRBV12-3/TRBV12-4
CASSLVQGSNQPQHF
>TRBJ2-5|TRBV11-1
CASSFLDREGQETQYF
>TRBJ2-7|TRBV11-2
CASSLGSYRGPTYEQYF
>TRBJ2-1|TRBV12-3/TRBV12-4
CASSLRTGGYNEQFF
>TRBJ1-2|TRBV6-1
CASSDRGYYGYTF
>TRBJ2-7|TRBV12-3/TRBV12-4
CASSLSVTPPEQYF
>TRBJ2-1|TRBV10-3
CAISDGTGLMGEQFF
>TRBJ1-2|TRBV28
CAVSRGYYGYTF
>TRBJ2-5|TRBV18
CASSLAGGPAETQYF
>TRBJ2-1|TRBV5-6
CASSQTGGSSYNEQFF
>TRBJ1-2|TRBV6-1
CASSALPGQGANGYTF
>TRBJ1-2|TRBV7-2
CASSFRTGEDGYTF
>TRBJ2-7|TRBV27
CASSLVPPRQDSYEQYF
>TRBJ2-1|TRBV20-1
CSATRPLAGHNEQFF
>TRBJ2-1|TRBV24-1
CATSAASGSNEQFF